The rows below give T cell receptor beta chains drawn from one sample of a study of cytomegalovirus exposure and HLA in healthy donors. The data were produced by immunoSEQ multiplex PCR, yet TCRdb's version contains in-frame clones alone and is incomplete. The table has 120,000 or so clones, around nine tenths seen once. Sequences were obtained from PBMCs. Receptors originate from a woman between 18 and 29 years old in good health and CMV-seronegative. Each CDR3 is given with its conserved first and last residue. A D gene is named only where the DNA matches it firmly.

j_gene | v_gene | d_gene | CDR3aa
TRBJ2-3 | TRBV5-1 | TRBD2 | CASSGGLAGGGGTDTQYF
TRBJ2-1 | TRBV9 | TRBD2 | CASSPSGGAWNEQFF
TRBJ2-3 | TRBV5-6 | NA | CASNLGQGTDTQYF
TRBJ1-4 | TRBV6-5 | NA | CASSLGGFTEKLFF
TRBJ2-1 | TRBV6-1 | TRBD2 | CASNPSGTSGHEQFF
TRBJ2-2 | TRBV7-3 | NA | CASSPSSVTGELFF
TRBJ2-7 | TRBV7-9 | NA | CASSLELGMRYF
TRBJ2-7 | TRBV28 | NA | CASSSRQHYEQYF
TRBJ2-7 | TRBV21-1 | NA | CASRGARQGKTYEQYF
TRBJ1-2 | TRBV9 | NA | CASSTPTGTNWDYGYTF
TRBJ1-5 | TRBV28 | TRBD1 | CASSWASRGLNQPQHF
TRBJ1-5 | TRBV7-8 | NA | CASSLTGTLYSNQPQHF
TRBJ1-2 | TRBV10-3 | NA | CAIRQGQNYGYTF
TRBJ2-7 | TRBV2 | TRBD2 | CASSEAELAGEQYF
TRBJ2-7 | TRBV13 | NA | CASSPTGRGQYF
TRBJ1-2 | TRBV2 | NA | CASSDLDSNYGYTF
TRBJ1-5 | TRBV10-3 | NA | CAISEGASDSNQPQHF
TRBJ1-2 | TRBV6-5 | TRBD1 | CASSYSSGQSYGYTF
TRBJ2-7 | TRBV7-2 | NA | CASSLGFTGSYEQYF
TRBJ1-1 | TRBV18 | NA | CASSPRRGGRVDTEAFF
TRBJ2-3 | TRBV7-8 | TRBD2 | CASSFGTSGPDTQYF
TRBJ1-5 | TRBV28 | TRBD1 | CASNSDRVKNQPQHF
TRBJ1-5 | TRBV18 | NA | CASSPSGASNQPQHF
TRBJ1-5 | TRBV19 | TRBD1 | CASSRGTVSNQPQHF
TRBJ2-5 | TRBV6-6 | TRBD1 | CASSYSSPDRVGTQYF
TRBJ2-7 | TRBV5-4 | TRBD1 | CASSGGQGTPYEQYF
TRBJ2-1 | TRBV28 | TRBD1 | CASSQGVREQFF
TRBJ1-1 | TRBV27 | NA | CASSLSRTGGTEAFF
TRBJ2-1 | TRBV7-2 | TRBD2 | CASSAGASGSSFGGNEQFF
TRBJ1-2 | TRBV2 | TRBD1 | CASSEVGQGVDGYTF
TRBJ2-1 | TRBV18 | TRBD2 | CASSPTTSRLEQFF
TRBJ2-3 | TRBV10-1 | NA | CASSEGGSLDTQYF
TRBJ2-3 | TRBV29-1 | TRBD2 | CSVEDSGGITDTQYF
TRBJ1-2 | TRBV27 | NA | CASSLRQGFYGYTF
TRBJ2-2 | TRBV7-3 | TRBD1 | CASSLQGANTGELFF
TRBJ2-7 | TRBV5-1 | NA | CASSFRGTPDYEQYF
TRBJ1-5 | TRBV6-5 | NA | CASIPRRGGQPQHF
TRBJ2-7 | TRBV4-2 | NA | CASSQSSEGYEQYF
TRBJ1-1 | TRBV6-1 | NA | CASSVGGWLTEAFF
TRBJ2-3 | TRBV28 | NA | CASSSDSLATQYF
TRBJ1-2 | TRBV5-6 | NA | CASSLGARSGSNYGYTF
TRBJ2-3 | TRBV7-2 | TRBD2 | CASSNSGGYTDTQYF
TRBJ2-2 | TRBV5-6 | NA | CASMLEGELFF
TRBJ2-1 | TRBV7-9 | NA | CAVAPNNEQFF
TRBJ1-4 | TRBV19 | TRBD1 | CASSIIRQGATNEKLFF
TRBJ2-2 | TRBV10-1 | TRBD1 | CASRGTANTGELFF
TRBJ2-4 | TRBV5-6 | NA | CASSSVTDRALAKNIQYF
TRBJ2-2 | TRBV5-4 | NA | CASSSMGLNTGELFF
TRBJ1-5 | TRBV6-5 | TRBD1 | CASRDRDNQPQHF
TRBJ2-2 | TRBV27 | NA | CASSLSAGTPNTGELFF
TRBJ2-1 | TRBV11-2 | TRBD2 | CASSLAAGLFNEQFF
TRBJ2-5 | TRBV5-8 | TRBD2 | CASSLDNLAGIGETQYF
TRBJ1-1 | TRBV2 | NA | CASSEYGGLNTEAFF
TRBJ1-2 | TRBV6-4 | NA | CASSDGYRADGYTF
TRBJ2-2 | TRBV5-1 | NA | CASSYEDRSTGELFF
TRBJ1-5 | TRBV19 | TRBD1 | CASSSRQGVSANQPQHF
TRBJ2-7 | TRBV30 | TRBD2 | CAWRTGTTSGVPYEQYF
TRBJ2-7 | TRBV5-5 | TRBD2 | CASSFLAAPYEQYF
TRBJ1-1 | TRBV9 | TRBD1 | CASSPRQGHTEAFF
TRBJ2-1 | TRBV27 | TRBD2 | CASSFRGGPNNEQFF